This entry concerns a single T cell receptor (beta chain). Germline assignment: CDR1 LNHDA and CDR2 SQIVND (reference sequence). The CDR3 contains 14 residues. Trimming left V 0 bases short and J 6 bases short, with 9 bases between. This sample was included in a study of radiotherapy plus CTLA-4 blockade in lung cancer. The table came from immunoSEQ multiplex PCR; TCRdb's copy has only in-frame clones and leaves some out. The table has roughly 50,000 clones, roughly 76% seen once. This TCR was recovered from a human donor with non-small cell lung cancer who had stable disease on radiotherapy plus ipilimumab. This chain joins TRBV19 and TRBJ2-1; D unresolved. Sequenced material: peripheral blood, taken from a patient treated with radiotherapy plus ipilimumab. CDR3 nucleotides: TGTGCCAGTAGTATAGATCGTGCAGGCAATGAGCAGTTCTTC. Its protein product is CASSIDRAGNEQFF. The full variable domain, in which reference TRBV19 and TRBJ2-1 provide the parts outside the CDR3, is DGGITQSPKYLFRKEGQNVTLSCEQNLNHDAMYWYRQDPGQGLRLIYYSQIVNDFQKGDIAEGYSVSREKKESFPLTVTSAQKNPTAFYLCASSIDRAGNEQFFGPGTRLTVL.